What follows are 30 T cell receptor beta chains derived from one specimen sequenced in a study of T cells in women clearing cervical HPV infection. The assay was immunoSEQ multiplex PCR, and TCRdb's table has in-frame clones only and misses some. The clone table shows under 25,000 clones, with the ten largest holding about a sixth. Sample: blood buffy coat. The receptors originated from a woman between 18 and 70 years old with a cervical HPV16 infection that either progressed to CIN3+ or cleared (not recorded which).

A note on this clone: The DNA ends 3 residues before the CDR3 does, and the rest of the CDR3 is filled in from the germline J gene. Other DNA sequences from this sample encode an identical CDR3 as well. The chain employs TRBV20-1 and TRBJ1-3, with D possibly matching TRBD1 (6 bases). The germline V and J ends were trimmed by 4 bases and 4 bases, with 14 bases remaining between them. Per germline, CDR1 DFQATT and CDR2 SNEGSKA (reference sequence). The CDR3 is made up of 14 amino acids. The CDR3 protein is CSAIPGHQGNTIYF. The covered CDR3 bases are TGCAGTGCTATTCCGGGACACCAAGGAAACACC.

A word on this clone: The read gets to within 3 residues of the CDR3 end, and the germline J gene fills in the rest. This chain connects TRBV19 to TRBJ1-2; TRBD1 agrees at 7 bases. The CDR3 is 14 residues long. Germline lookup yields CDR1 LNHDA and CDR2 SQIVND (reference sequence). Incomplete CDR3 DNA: TGTGCCACCACCCAGGGGCTTGGGACAGATACC. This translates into CATTQGLGTDT. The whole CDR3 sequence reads CATTQGLGTDTYTF.

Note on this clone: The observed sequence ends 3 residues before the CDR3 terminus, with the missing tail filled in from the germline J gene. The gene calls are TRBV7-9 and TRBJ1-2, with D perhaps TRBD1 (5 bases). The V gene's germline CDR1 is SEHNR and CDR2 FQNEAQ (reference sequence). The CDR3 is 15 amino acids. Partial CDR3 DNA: TGTGCCAGCAGCCAAGTCGGGGGGATATTCCACGAC. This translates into CASSQVGGIFHD. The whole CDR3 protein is CASSQVGGIFHDYTF.

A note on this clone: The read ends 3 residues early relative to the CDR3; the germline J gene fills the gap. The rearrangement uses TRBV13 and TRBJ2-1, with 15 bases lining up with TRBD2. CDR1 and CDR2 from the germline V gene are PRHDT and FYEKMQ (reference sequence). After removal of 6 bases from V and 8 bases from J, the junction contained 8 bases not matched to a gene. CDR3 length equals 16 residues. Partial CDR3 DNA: TGTGCCAGCAGAATTAGAGGGACTAGCGGGGGGTATGAG. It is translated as CASRIRGTSGGYE. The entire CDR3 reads CASRIRGTSGGYEQFF.

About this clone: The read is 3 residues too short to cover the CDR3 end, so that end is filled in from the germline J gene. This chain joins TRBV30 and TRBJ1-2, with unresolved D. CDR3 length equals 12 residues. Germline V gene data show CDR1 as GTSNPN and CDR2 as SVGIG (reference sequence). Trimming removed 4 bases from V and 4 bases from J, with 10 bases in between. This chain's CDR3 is CAWTSGFYGYTF. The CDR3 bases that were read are TGTGCCTGGACCTCGGGTTTCTATGGC.

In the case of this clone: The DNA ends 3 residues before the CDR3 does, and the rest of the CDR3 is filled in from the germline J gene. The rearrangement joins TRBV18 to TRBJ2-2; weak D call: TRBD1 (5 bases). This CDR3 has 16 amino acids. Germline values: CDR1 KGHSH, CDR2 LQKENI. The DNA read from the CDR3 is TGTGCCAGCTCACCAAGGTCAGGGTCTAATAATTCACCG. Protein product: CASSPRSGSNNSP. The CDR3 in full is CASSPRSGSNNSPLFF.

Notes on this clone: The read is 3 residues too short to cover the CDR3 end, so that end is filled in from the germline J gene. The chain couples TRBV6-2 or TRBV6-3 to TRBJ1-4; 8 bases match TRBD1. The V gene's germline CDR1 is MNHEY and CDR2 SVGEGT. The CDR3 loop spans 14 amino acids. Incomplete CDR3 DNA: TGTGCCAGCAGTAAAACAGGGGGAAATTCACCA. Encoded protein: CASSKTGGNSP. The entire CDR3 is CASSKTGGNSPLFF.

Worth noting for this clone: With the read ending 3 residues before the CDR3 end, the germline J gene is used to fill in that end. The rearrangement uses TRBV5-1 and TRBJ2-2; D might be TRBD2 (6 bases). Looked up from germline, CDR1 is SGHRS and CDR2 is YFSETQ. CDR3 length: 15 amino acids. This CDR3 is CASSTEGGVWEKLFF. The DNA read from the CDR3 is TGCGCCAGCAGTACAGAAGGAGGGGTTTGGGAAAAG.

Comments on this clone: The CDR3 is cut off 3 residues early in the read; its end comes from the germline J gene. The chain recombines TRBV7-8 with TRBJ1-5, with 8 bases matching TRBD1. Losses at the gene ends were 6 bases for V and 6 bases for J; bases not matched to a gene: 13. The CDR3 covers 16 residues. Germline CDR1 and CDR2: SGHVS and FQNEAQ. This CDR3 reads CASSKAGGKRSQPQHF. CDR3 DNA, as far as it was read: TGTGCCAGCAGTAAAGCAGGGGGCAAGAGATCTCAGCCC.

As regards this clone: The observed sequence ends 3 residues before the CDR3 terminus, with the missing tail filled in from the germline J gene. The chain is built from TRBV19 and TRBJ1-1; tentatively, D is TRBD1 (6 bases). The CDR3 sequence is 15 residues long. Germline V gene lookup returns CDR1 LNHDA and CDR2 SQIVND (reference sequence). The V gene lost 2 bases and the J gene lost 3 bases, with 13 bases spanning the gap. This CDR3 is CASSIPGQGDTEAFF. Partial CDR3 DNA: TGTGCCAGTAGTATACCGGGACAAGGAGACACTGAA.

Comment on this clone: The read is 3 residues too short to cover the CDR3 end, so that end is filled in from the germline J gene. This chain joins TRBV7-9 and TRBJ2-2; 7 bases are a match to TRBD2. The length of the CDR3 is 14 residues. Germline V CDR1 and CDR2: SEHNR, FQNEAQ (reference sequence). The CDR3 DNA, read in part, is TGTGCCAGCAGCTTATTGGGGACTAATTCACCG. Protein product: CASSLLGTNSP. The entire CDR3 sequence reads CASSLLGTNSPLFF.

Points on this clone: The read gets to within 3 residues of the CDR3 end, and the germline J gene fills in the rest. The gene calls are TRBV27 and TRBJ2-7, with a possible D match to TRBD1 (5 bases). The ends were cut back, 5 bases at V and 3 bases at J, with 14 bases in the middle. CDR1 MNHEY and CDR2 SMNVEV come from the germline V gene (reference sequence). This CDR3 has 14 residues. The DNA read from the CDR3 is TGTGCCAGCAGTAGGGCAGGGTTGAGCTACGAG. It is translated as CASSRAGLSYE. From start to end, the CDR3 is CASSRAGLSYEQYF.

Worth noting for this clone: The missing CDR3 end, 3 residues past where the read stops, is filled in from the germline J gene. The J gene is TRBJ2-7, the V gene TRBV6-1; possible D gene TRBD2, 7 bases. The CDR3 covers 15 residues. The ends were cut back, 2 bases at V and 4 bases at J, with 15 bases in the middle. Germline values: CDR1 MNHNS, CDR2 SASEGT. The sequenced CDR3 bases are TGTGCCAGCAGTGAAATCGGCGGGGGCCCTTACGAG. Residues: CASSEIGGGPYE. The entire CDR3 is CASSEIGGGPYEQYF.

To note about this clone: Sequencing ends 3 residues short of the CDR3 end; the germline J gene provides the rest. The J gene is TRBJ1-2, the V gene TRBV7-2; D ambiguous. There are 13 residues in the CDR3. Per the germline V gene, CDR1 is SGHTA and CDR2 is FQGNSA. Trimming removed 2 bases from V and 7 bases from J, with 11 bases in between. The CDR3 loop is CASSLYGSGGYTF. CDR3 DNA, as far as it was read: TGTGCCAGCAGCTTATACGGTTCGGGTGGC.

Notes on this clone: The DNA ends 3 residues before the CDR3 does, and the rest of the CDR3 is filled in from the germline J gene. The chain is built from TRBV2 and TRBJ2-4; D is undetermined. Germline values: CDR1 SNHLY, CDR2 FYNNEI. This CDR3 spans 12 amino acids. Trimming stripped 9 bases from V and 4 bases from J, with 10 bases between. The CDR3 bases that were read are TGTGCCAGAACAAACGAAAAAAACATT. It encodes CARTNEKNI. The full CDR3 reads CARTNEKNIQYF.

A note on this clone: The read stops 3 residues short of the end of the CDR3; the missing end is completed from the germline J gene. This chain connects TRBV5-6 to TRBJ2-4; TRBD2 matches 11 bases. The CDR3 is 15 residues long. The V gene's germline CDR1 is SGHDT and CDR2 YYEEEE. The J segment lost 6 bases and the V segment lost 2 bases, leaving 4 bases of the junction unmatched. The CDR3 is CASSFLGTSGNIQYF. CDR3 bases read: TGTGCCAGCAGCTTTCTGGGGACTAGCGGAAACATT.

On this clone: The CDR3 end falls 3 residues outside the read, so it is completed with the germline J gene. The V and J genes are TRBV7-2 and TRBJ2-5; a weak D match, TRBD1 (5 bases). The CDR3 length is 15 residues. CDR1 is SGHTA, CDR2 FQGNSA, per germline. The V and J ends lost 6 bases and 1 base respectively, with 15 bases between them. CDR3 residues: CASRYQGYFQETQYF. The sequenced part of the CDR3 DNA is TGTGCCAGCAGATATCAGGGTTATTTCCAAGAGACC.

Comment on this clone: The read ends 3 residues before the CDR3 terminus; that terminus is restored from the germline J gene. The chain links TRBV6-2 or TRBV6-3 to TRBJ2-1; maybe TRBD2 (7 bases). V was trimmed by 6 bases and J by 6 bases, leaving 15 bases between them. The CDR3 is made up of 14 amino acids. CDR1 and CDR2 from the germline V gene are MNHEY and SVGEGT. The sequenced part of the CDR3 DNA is TGTGCCAGCAGCCGACTGAGGGGGGGCAATGAG. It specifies CASSRLRGGNE. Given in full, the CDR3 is CASSRLRGGNEQFF.

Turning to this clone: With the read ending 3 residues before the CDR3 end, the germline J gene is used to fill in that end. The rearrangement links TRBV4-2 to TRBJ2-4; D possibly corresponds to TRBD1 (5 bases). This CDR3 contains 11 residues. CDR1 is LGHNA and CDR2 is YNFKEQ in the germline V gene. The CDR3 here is CASSQGGAQYF. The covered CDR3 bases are TGTGCCAGCAGCCAAGGGGGCGCT.

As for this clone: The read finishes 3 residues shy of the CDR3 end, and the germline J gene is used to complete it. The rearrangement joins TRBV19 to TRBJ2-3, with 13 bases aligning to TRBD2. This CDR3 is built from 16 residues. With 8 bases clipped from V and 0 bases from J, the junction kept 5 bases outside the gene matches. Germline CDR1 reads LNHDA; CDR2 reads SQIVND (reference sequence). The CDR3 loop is CASGLAGAASTDTQYF. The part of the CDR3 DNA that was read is TGTGCCAGTGGACTAGCGGGGGCCGCTAGCACAGATACG.

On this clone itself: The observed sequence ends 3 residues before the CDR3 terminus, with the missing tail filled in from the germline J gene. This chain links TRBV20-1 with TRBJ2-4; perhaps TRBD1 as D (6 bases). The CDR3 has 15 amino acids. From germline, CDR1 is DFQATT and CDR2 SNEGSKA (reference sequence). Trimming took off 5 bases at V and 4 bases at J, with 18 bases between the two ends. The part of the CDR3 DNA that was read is TGCAGTGCTCCCCCGGGCAGGGGTGAGAAAAACATT. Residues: CSAPPGRGEKNI. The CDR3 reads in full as CSAPPGRGEKNIQYF.

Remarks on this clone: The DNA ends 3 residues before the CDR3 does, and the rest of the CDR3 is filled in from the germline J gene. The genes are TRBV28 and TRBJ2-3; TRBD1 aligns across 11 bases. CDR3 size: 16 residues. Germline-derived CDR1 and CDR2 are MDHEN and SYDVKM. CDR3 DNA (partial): TGTGCCAGCAGCTCCCCGGGACAGGGGGAAGGTCAGCCG. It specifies CASSSPGQGEGQP. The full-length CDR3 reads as CASSSPGQGEGQPQYF.

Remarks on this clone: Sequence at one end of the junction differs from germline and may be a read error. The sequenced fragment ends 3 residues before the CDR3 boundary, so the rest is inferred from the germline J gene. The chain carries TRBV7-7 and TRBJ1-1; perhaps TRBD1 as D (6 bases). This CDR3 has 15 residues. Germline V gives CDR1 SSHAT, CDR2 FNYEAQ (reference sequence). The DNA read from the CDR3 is TGTGCTAGCAGCTTAGAGGGACATACGAACACTGAA. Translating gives CASSLEGHTNTE. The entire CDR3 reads CASSLEGHTNTEAFF.

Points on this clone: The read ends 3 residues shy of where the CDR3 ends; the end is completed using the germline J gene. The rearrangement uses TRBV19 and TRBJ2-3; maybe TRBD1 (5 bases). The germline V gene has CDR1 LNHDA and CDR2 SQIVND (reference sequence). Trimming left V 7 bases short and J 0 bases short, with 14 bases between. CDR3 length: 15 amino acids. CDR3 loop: CASTPSTVSTDTQYF. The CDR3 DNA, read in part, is TGTGCCAGTACCCCCTCGACAGTTAGCACAGATACG.

The CDR3: CASSLEIAREQYF. Incomplete CDR3 DNA: TGTGCCAGCAGCTTAGAAATAGCACGCGAG. This rearrangement joins TRBV7-8 to TRBJ2-7; D unclear. Coverage ceases 3 residues before the CDR3 finishes, and the germline J gene fills in the end. V was trimmed by 1 base and J by 6 bases, leaving 10 bases between them. The CDR3 runs to 13 residues. Germline V gene sequence: CDR1 SGHVS, CDR2 FQNEAQ. Combining the CDR3 with reference TRBV7-8 and TRBJ2-7 gives the whole variable domain GAGVSQSPRYKVAKRGQDVALRCDPISGHVSLFWYQQALGQGPEFLTYFQNEAQLDKSGLPSDRFFAERPEGSVSTLKIQRTQQEDSAVYLCASSLEIAREQYFGPGTRLTVT.

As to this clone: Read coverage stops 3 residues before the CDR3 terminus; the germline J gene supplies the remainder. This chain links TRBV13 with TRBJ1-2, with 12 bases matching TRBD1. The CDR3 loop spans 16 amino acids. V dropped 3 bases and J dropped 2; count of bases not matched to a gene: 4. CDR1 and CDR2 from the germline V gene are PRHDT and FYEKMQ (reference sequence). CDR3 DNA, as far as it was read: TGTGCCAGCAGCTTTTCCGGGACAGGGGGCAACTATGGC. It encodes CASSFSGTGGNYG. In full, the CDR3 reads CASSFSGTGGNYGYTF.

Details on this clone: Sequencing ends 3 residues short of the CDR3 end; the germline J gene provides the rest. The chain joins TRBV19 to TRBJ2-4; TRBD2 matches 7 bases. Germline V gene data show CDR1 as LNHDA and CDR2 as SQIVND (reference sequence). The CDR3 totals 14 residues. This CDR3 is CASSSMSGDYGQYF. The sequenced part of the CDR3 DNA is TGTGCCAGTAGTTCCATGTCGGGGGACTATGGT.

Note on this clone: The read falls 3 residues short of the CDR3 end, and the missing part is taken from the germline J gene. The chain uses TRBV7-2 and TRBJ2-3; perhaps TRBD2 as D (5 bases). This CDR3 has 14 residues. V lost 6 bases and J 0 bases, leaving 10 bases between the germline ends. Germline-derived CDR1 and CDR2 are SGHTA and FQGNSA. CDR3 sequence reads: CASSGGRSTDTQYF. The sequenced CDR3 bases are TGTGCCAGCAGTGGCGGGCGTAGCACAGATACG.

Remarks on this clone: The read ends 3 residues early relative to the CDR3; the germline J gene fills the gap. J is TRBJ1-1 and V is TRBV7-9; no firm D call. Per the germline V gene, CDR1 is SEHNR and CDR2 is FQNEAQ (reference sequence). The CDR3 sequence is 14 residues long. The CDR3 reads CASSTPPSTDTAFF. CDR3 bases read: TGTGCCAGCAGCACCCCCCCCAGCACAGATACG.

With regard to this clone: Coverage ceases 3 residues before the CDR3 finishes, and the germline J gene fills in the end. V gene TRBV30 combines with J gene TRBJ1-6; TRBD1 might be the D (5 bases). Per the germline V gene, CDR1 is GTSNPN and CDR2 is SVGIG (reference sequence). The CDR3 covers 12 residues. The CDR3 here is CAWSVGVGPLHF. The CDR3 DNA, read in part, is TGTGCCTGGAGTGTAGGGGTAGGCCCC.